This TCR beta chain was profiled in a study of beta chain features in type 1 diabetes. Overall study results and limits: Significant though moderate, a shortening of TCRB CDR3s appeared in all four CD4+ subsets of Type 1 diabetes patients. VDJ junctions in type 1 diabetes patients carried more deletions and fewer insertions.

Since all of the isolated RNA was reverse transcribed, expressed TCRB transcripts were what got sequenced. Using immunoSEQ multiplex PCR, the repertoire was profiled, and TCRdb retains in-frame clones only, with some absent. Counted here are under 900,000 clones, roughly a sixth occurring once; the ten biggest clones make up 0.02% to 0.03%. Concerning this clone: Its antigen remains unknown.

Trimming left V 6 bases short and J 2 bases short, with 9 bases between. This CDR3 spans 13 amino acids. Germline V gene lookup returns CDR1 MNHEY and CDR2 SVGAGI. The chain employs TRBV6-5 and TRBJ2-3; unclear D gene. Sequencing input: naive CD4+ T cells from blood. The receptor was isolated from a woman aged 18-35 years in good health. The CDR3 sequence: CASRSTNTDTQYF. For the CDR3, the DNA is TGTGCCAGCAGATCAACTAACACAGATACGCAGTATTTT.